This TCR beta chain was documented in a study of T cells in Graves' hyperthyroidism and ophthalmopathy. Amplification of TCR beta CDR3 regions was performed using RNA transcripts as template. A first-round RT-PCR of the TCR CDR3 used the HTBI primer set. One entry per CDR3 protein, called by TCRdb with MiXCR from the multiplex PCR reads. The sample lists a few hundred thousand distinct CDR3 sequences, 14% occurring once. This clonotype has at least ten counts. The CDR3 extends over 13 amino acids. J gave up 5 bases and V 1 base, and 3 bases lay outside the gene matches. Germline V CDR1 and CDR2: DFQATT, SNEGSKA (reference sequence).

Specimen: blood. The TCR was taken from a woman aged 18-29 years with Graves' hyperthyroidism. The V gene is TRBV20-1, the J gene TRBJ2-5; TRBD1 agrees at 8 bases. The CDR3 bases are TGCAGTGCTAGAGCAGGGGGCGGGGAGACCCAGTACTTC. Its translation: CSARAGGGETQYF.